Shown below are 9 T cell receptor beta chains from a single sample sequenced in a study of shared clonotypes between healthy human individuals. Sequencing was performed with immunoSEQ multiplex PCR; in TCRdb, only in-frame clones are kept and a portion is missing. The profile shows about 2 million clones, 85% to 95% of them singletons. Input material: naive CD4+ T cells sorted from blood. The sample's subset: CD45RA+ positively selected. Source of these receptors: a young man in good health.

J is TRBJ1-1 and V is TRBV4-2; D gene ambiguous. This CDR3 contains 14 residues. CDR1 is LGHNA, CDR2 YNFKEQ, per germline. V was trimmed by 11 bases and J by 1 base, leaving 17 bases between them. This CDR3 is CARRDDGRNTEAFF. The CDR3 nucleotides read TGTGCCCGGAGGGATGATGGCAGGAACACTGAAGCTTTCTTT.

The chain recombines TRBV5-4 with TRBJ2-7; TRBD1 agrees at 9 bases. The CDR3 has 14 residues. CDR1 and CDR2 from the germline V gene are SGHNT and YYREEE (reference sequence). V shed 3 bases and J 6 bases; nucleotides not matched to a gene: 7. The CDR3 DNA reads as TGTGCCAGCAGCTCGATGGGACAGGGACTCGAGCAGTACTTC. Protein: CASSSMGQGLEQYF.

The V gene is TRBV11-1, the J gene TRBJ2-1; D is unresolved. This CDR3 has 13 residues. Trimming stripped 5 bases from V and 5 bases from J, with 10 bases between. Per germline, CDR1 SGHAT and CDR2 FQDESV (reference sequence). The CDR3 sequence: CASSREADNEQFF. The CDR3, as DNA: TGTGCCAGCAGCCGCGAGGCGGACAATGAGCAGTTCTTC.

The V call is TRBV6-6, the J call TRBJ2-7, with unresolved D. The CDR3 runs 12 residues. Germline values: CDR1 MNHNY, CDR2 SVGAGI (reference sequence). V lost 2 bases to trimming and J lost 1 base, with 3 bases between them. The CDR3 nucleotides are TGTGCCAGCAGTTACGATTCCTACGAGCAGTACTTC. Translating it yields CASSYDSYEQYF.

This chain links TRBV5-6 with TRBJ2-2; D unclear. The V gene lost 5 bases and the J gene lost 2 bases, with 13 bases spanning the gap. The germline CDR1 and CDR2 sequences are SGHDT and YYEEEE. The CDR3 has 15 residues. CDR3 residues: CASSDAAINTGELFF. CDR3 bases: TGTGCCAGCAGTGATGCAGCGATTAACACCGGGGAGCTGTTTTTT.

The rearrangement uses TRBV10-3 and TRBJ1-2; the D is unclear. V lost 4 bases, J lost 7 bases, and 10 bases lay in between. The CDR3 has 12 residues. The germline gives CDR1 ENHRY, CDR2 SYGVKD. The CDR3 reads CAISGSGSGYTF. CDR3 in DNA: TGTGCCATCAGTGGGTCCGGGTCTGGCTACACCTTC.

The chain couples TRBV5-1 to TRBJ2-1; D possibly matches TRBD1 or TRBD2 (5 bases each). Trimming left V 1 base short and J 5 bases short, with 10 bases between. The CDR3 has 14 residues. The germline V gene encodes CDR1 SGHRS and CDR2 YFSETQ. The CDR3 region is CASSLRGPNNEQFF. CDR3 nucleotides: TGCGCCAGCAGCTTGAGGGGACCCAACAATGAGCAGTTCTTC.

J is TRBJ1-5 and V is TRBV6-5; D remains ambiguous. Germline V lookup: CDR1 MNHEY, CDR2 SVGAGI. With 5 bases removed from V and 5 bases from J, the gap between germline ends came to 13 bases. The CDR3 has 14 residues. In DNA form, the CDR3 reads TGTGCCAGCAGTCATAGGGAGATTGATCAGCCCCAGCATTTT. Protein: CASSHREIDQPQHF.

The chain recombines TRBV6-6 with TRBJ1-6; 7 nucleotides match TRBD1. The CDR3 is 15 amino acids. V dropped 2 bases and J dropped 7; count of bases not matched to a gene: 5. From germline, CDR1 is MNHNY and CDR2 SVGAGI (reference sequence). CDR3 nucleotide sequence: TGTGCCAGCAGTTACGACAGGGCAAAAAATTCACCCCTCCACTTT. Translation: CASSYDRAKNSPLHF.